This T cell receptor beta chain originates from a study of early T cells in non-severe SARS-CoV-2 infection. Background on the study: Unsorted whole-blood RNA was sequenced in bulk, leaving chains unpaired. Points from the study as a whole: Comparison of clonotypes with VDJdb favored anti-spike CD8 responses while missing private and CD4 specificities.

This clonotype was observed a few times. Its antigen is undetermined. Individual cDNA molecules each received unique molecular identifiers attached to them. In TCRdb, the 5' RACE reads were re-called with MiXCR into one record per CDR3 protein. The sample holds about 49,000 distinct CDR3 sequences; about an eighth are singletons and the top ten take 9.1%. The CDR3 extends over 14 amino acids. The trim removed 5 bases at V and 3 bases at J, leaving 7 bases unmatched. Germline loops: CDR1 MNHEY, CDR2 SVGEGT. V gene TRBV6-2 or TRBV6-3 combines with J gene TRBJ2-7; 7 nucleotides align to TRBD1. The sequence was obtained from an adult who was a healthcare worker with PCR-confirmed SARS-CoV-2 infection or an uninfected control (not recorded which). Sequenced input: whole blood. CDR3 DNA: TGTGCCAGCAGTGCCCTCCAGGGGGTCTACGAGCAGTACTTC. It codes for CASSALQGVYEQYF.